What follows describes a single TCR beta chain. These data belong to a study of T cell changes during pregnancy in multiple sclerosis. Only in-frame clones appear in the TCRdb table, and some are missing; sequencing was by immunoSEQ multiplex PCR. The top ten clones hold more than 0.25% of a sample with fewer than 60,000 clones, 94% of them seen once. V was clipped by 4 bases and J by 0 bases, with 16 bases between them. The CDR3 has 18 residues. Germline assignment: CDR1 LNHNV and CDR2 YYDKDF (reference sequence). The TCR comes from a female donor with multiple sclerosis, enrolled in a pregnancy study. Sequenced here: CD4+ T cells from peripheral blood mononuclear cells, sampled in the third trimester of pregnancy. This rearrangement joins TRBV15 to TRBJ2-6, with D perhaps matching TRBD1 (5 bases). The CDR3 DNA reads TGTGCCACCAGCAATCTGAACCTACAGGCCTCTGGGGCCAACGTCCTGACTTTC. Amino acid sequence: CATSNLNLQASGANVLTF.